Following are 5 T cell receptor beta chains from one sample sequenced in a study of radiation and T cells in renal cell carcinoma. Method: immunoSEQ multiplex PCR; TCRdb's copy keeps in-frame clones and lacks some. The sample has just over 95,000 clones; about 79% are singletons. Stated time point: blood 4 weeks post-SBRT, at nephrectomy. Treatment described: 15 Gy SBRT to primary tumor, nephrectomy 4 weeks later. Sequencing used blood, obtained from a patient whose treatment included radiotherapy and nephrectomy. The receptors shown here come from a man aged 60-69 years with renal cell carcinoma.

The chain is built from TRBV27 and TRBJ2-7; 13 bases agree with TRBD2. J lost 3 bases, V lost 3 bases, and 5 bases had no gene match. The CDR3 loop spans 16 amino acids. CDR1 and CDR2 from the germline V gene are MNHEY and SMNVEV (reference sequence). The CDR3 sequence: CASSFGTSGTDYEQYF. CDR3 DNA: TGTGCCAGCAGTTTTGGGACTAGCGGGACAGACTACGAGCAGTACTTC.

V gene TRBV29-1 combines with J gene TRBJ2-1; D may be TRBD2 (6 bases). CDR3 length: 10 residues. Germline loops: CDR1 SQVTM, CDR2 ANQGSEA. V gave up 6 bases and J gave up 13 bases, with 13 bases separating them. CDR3 nucleotide sequence: TGCAGCGTAAAAGGGGAGGATCAGTTCTTC. Amino acid sequence: CSVKGEDQFF.

The chain joins TRBV5-1 to TRBJ2-1; D could derive from TRBD1 or TRBD2 (5 bases each). The CDR3 runs 16 residues. The germline gives CDR1 SGHRS, CDR2 YFSETQ. V was cut by 4 bases and J by 3 bases, with 17 bases left in between. CDR3: CASSPGRTELYNEQFF. DNA for the CDR3: TGCGCCAGCAGCCCGGGGCGCACCGAACTCTACAATGAGCAGTTCTTC.

The chain links TRBV29-1 to TRBJ1-1, with unresolved D. The CDR3 has 13 residues. Trimming stripped 7 bases from V and 0 bases from J, with 12 bases between. The germline CDR1 and CDR2 sequences are SQVTM and ANQGSEA. CDR3 in DNA: TGCAGCGCCCGGTTCGGGATGAACACTGAAGCTTTCTTT. Translated: CSARFGMNTEAFF. The full variable domain, completed using reference TRBV29-1 and TRBJ1-1, is SAVISQKPSRDICQRGTSLTIQCQVDSQVTMMFWYRQQPGQSLTLIATANQGSEATYESGFVIDKFPISRPNLTFSTLTVSNMSPEDSSIYLCSARFGMNTEAFFGQGTRLTVV.

V and J are TRBV14 and TRBJ1-3; 9 nucleotides align to TRBD1. The CDR3 is 14 residues long. Germline lookup yields CDR1 SGHDN and CDR2 FVKESK. V gave up 5 bases and J gave up 3 bases; unmatched junction bases: 2. The CDR3, as DNA: TGTGCCAGCAGCTTGGGACAGGGTGGAAACACCATATATTTT. As protein: CASSLGQGGNTIYF.